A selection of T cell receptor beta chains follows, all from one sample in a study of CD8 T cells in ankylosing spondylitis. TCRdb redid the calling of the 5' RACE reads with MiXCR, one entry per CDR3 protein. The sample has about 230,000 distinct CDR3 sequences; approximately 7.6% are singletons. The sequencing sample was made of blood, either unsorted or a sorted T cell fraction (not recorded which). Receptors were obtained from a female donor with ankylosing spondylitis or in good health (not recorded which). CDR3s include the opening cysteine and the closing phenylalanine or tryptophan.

CASSVGPQGDVTGELFF	TRBV9	TRBJ2-2
CASSYWGQGTNEKLFF	TRBV6-5	TRBJ1-4
CASSSSGTGQETQYF	TRBV7-2	TRBJ2-5
CASSLGGIMNTEAFF	TRBV5-1	TRBJ1-1
CASSFGQGIAKNIQYF	TRBV5-1	TRBJ2-4
CASSLGEGTRTDTQYF	TRBV11-3	TRBJ2-3
CASSYSGRGKNIQYF	TRBV6-2/TRBV6-3	TRBJ2-4
CASSTTTDSYGYTF	TRBV19	TRBJ1-2
CASTFGRDTGELFF	TRBV12-3/TRBV12-4	TRBJ2-2
CGILGGAGLGGRDQETQYF	TRBV15	TRBJ2-5
CSVATGGGYTF	TRBV29-1	TRBJ1-2
CASSLDAYRGNEQFF	TRBV11-2	TRBJ2-1